The source of this T cell receptor (beta chain) is a study of T-cell reconstitution after alpha-beta-depleted transplantation in children. Unique molecular identifiers were built into the TCRbeta library. A single record per CDR3 protein comes from TCRdb applying MiXCR to the PCR reads. Here the sample spans 500,000 or so distinct CDR3 sequences, 32% being singletons. Deletions cut 5 bases from V and 5 bases from J, with 12 bases between. Germline lookup yields CDR1 SGHAT and CDR2 FQNNGV. CDR3 length: 14 amino acids. The V gene is TRBV11-2, the J gene TRBJ1-4, with D possibly matching TRBD1 (6 bases). The sample consisted of PBMCs from the stem cell graft donor, taken from the stem cell graft. The receptor comes from a human donor who donated a stem cell graft to a child with aplastic anemia. The DNA for the CDR3 is TGTGCCAGCAGCCCAGGGGTTTCCAATGAAAAACTGTTTTTT. This translates into CASSPGVSNEKLFF.